This T cell receptor beta chain was found in a study of blood T cell repertoires in COVID-19 (dated by TCRdb to the early 2020s). Background on the whole study: The collaborator samples originated in the United States, Italy and Spain and spanned the acute and convalescent phases of COVID-19. The repertoires were made available in a free public database intended to serve as a resource for research on the immune response to SARS-CoV-2. The sample metadata nearly always contained a de-identified subject ID, COVID-19 status, age in years and sex. The samples were drawn from two sources: the first 160 participants of the ongoing ImmuneRACE study, and 1,000 to 1,500 subjects contributed by 6 global collaborators. Deeply sampled blood TCRbeta repertoires from subjects exposed to, actively infected with, or recovered from COVID-19 were included in the dataset. The prospective study material was composed of cDNA or gDNA derived from T cells, B-cell-depleted T cells, or PBMCs. Where available, HLA class I and class II types were taken from metadata supplied by the sample provider and were not determined by assay-based typing. The research as a whole found: The quantity of clinical and demographic metadata differed by source and by participant and was supplied without curation.

Participants in the prospective study were aged about 18 to 90 years, lived in 20 to 30 United States geographic areas, and enrolled through a virtual design. To assign participants to cohorts, the prospective study relied on clinical history that participants themselves reported in a screening survey and a study questionnaire. Recovered participants in ImmuneRACE Cohort 3 were defined as having two consecutive negative NP/OP PCR tests, clearance from a healthcare professional, or resolution of symptoms. Each participant in the prospective study had whole blood, serum and a nasopharyngeal or oropharyngeal swab collected by mobile phlebotomists. Over a roughly 2-month period, participants in the prospective study had the option of providing additional blood draws and questionnaires. Before DNA extraction, blood samples from the prospective study were shipped at room temperature or frozen. The immunoSEQ Assay, a bias-controlled multiplex PCR, was used to amplify TCRbeta CDR3 regions from genomic DNA. For the original study's pipeline: The number of nucleated cells in each sample was estimated by amplification of reference gene primers within the assay. To quantify the absolute abundance of each unique TCRbeta CDR3 rearrangement, sequence reads were collapsed and filtered. For each sample, productive Simpson clonality was calculated as the square root of Simpson's diversity index over productive rearrangements. TCRdb took over this immuneACCESS table, retaining in-frame rearrangements with V and J assigned. Such tables are incomplete; in checked studies, under half of the missing clones stem from an unresolved V gene, and the remainder is unexplained. V and J calls and clone size follow that table, whereas D and trimming were derived from the DNA. The table for this sample lists a few hundred thousand clones; roughly 90% of them were counted only once. 1.7% of the sample is held by the ten biggest clonotypes.

For this clone: Which antigen it targets is not known. Per-nucleotide qualities are absent, and no much larger clonotype sits a single base away.

V loses 6 bases, J loses 4 bases, and the germline ends lie 15 bases apart. Taken from the germline V gene, the CDR1 and CDR2 loops are MDHEN and SYDVKM. The CDR3 covers 14 residues, taking in both the cysteine and the phenylalanine. The only DNA kept is the CDR3, 42 bases in frame from the first base. What was sequenced was PBMCs or T cells enriched from blood (not recorded which). The sequence was collected from a woman aged 30 to 39 who had recovered from COVID-19. The sequence links TRBV28 to TRBJ1-2; a tentative D call is TRBD1 (5 bases match). The bases read TGTGCCAGCAGGGGGGGGACGCGGCCCTATGGCTACACCTTC. Its protein reads: CASRGGTRPYGYTF.